Below, one T cell receptor beta chain is given with its context. What it binds is unknown. These data belong to a study of cytomegalovirus exposure and HLA in healthy donors. Study-level points and caveats: Analysis was performed later, and it showed HLA-associated TCR beta chains to be more clonally expanded than equally common others. V- and J-gene trimming in TCR beta was tied to a missense DCLRE1C variant by an analysis performed later. In a later analysis, 15,000 to 20,000 TCR beta sequences were associated with HLA alleles at 0.05 false discovery rate.

Amplification used 60 Vbeta primers and 13 Jbeta primers. Sequencing was performed with immunoSEQ multiplex PCR; in TCRdb, only in-frame clones are kept and a portion is missing. The table lists about 90,000 clones, about three quarters of them singletons, with around 4.3% in the top ten. The CDR3 sequence is 13 residues long. The V and J ends lost 2 bases and 3 bases respectively, with 8 bases between them. Germline loops: CDR1 LGHNA, CDR2 YSLEER. The source of this sequence is a middle-aged woman in good health and CMV-seropositive. Source material: PBMCs. The V and J genes are TRBV4-3 and TRBJ2-7, with unresolved D. The CDR3, as DNA: TGCGCCAGCAGCCAATCTAGAAACTACGAGCAGTACTTC. This gives the protein CASSQSRNYEQYF.